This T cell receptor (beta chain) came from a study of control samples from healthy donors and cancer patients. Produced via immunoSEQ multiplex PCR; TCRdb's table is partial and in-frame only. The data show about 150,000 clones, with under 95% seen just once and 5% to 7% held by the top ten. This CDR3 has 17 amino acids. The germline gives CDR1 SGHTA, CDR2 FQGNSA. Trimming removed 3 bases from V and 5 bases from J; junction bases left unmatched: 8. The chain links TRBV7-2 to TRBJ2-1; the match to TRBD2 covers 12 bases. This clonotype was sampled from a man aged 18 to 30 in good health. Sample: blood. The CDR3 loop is CASSFDRLAGDHNEQFF. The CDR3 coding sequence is TGTGCCAGCAGCTTCGACCGACTAGCGGGGGATCACAATGAGCAGTTCTTC.